This TCR beta chain was documented in a study of T cell responses to AZD1222 COVID-19 vaccine. Findings and limits, study-wide: Repertoire sampling occurred only after the peak T cell response.

V was clipped by 5 bases and J by 4 bases; unmatched bases: 7. This CDR3 is 16 amino acids long. CDR1 is LNHDA and CDR2 is SQIVND in the germline V gene (reference sequence). In the case of this clone: The antigen remains undetermined.

Method: immunoSEQ multiplex PCR; TCRdb's copy keeps in-frame clones and lacks some. The sample carries 130,000 or so clones, about nine tenths recorded once. The V call is TRBV19, the J call TRBJ2-2; TRBD2 matches 10 bases. The clonotype originates from an adult who received the AZD1222 COVID-19 vaccine. The sequencing here drew on peripheral blood, taken 28 days after the second AZD1222 dose. CDR3 amino acids: CASSYQRTSGTGELFF. The CDR3 bases are TGTGCCAGTAGTTACCAGAGGACTAGCGGCACCGGGGAGCTGTTTTTT.